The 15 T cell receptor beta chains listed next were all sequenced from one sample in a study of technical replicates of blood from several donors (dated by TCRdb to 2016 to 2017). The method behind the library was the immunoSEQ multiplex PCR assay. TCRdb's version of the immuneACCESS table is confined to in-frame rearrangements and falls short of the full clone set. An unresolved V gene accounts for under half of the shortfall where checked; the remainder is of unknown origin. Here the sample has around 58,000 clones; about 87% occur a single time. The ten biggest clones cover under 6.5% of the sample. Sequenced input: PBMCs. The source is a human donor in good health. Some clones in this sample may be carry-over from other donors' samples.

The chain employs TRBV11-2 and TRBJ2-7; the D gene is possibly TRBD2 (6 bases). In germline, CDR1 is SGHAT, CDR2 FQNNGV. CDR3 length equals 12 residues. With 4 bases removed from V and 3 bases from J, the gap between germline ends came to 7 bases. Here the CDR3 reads CASSWGVYEQYF. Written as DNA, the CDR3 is TGTGCCAGCAGCTGGGGGGTCTACGAGCAGTACTTC.

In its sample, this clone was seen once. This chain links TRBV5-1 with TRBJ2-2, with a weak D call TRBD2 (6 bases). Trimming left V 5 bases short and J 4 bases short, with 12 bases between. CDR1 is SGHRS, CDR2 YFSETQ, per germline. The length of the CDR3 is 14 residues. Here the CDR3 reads CASRWDSSTGELFF. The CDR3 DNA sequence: TGCGCCAGCAGATGGGACTCCTCCACCGGGGAGCTGTTTTTT.

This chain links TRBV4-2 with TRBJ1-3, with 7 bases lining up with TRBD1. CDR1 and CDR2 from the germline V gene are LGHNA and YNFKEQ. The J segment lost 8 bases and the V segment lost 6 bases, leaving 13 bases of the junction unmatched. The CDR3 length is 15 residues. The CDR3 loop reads CASRTGAQGVDTIYF. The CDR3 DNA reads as TGTGCCAGCAGGACAGGAGCCCAGGGGGTAGACACCATATATTTT.

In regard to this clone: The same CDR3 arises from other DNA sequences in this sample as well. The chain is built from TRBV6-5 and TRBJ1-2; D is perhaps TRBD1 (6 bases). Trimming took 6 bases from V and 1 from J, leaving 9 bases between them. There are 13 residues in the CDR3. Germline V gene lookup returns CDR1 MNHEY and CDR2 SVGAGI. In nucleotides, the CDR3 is TGTGCCAGCAGGACGGACAGTAACTATGGCTACACCTTC. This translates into CASRTDSNYGYTF.

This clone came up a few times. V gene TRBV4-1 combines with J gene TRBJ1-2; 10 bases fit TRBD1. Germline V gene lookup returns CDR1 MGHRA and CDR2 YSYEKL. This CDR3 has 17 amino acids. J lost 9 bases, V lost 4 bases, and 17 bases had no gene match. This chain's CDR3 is CASSLLGQGETMLRYTF. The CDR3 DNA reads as TGCGCCAGCAGCCTACTCGGACAGGGGGAGACTATGTTACGCTACACCTTC.

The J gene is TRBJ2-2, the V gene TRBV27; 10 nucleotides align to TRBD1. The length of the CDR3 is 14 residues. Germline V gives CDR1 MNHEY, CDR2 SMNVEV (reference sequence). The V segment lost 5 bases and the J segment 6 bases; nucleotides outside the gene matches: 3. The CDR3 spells CASSGGQGPGELFF. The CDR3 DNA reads TGTGCCAGCAGTGGGGGACAGGGGCCCGGGGAGCTGTTTTTT.

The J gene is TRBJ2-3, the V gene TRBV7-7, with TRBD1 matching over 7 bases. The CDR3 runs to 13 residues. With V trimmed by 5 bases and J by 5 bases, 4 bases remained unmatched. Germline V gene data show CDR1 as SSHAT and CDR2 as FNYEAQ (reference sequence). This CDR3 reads CASSGTGEDTQYF. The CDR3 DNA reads TGTGCCAGCAGCGGAACAGGGGAAGATACGCAGTATTTT.

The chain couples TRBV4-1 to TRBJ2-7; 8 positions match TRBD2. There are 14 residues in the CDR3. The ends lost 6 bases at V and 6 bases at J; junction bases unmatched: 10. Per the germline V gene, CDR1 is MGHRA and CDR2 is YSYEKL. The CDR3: CASRPPGGRGEQYF. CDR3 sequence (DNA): TGCGCCAGCAGGCCACCGGGGGGGCGCGGCGAGCAGTACTTC.

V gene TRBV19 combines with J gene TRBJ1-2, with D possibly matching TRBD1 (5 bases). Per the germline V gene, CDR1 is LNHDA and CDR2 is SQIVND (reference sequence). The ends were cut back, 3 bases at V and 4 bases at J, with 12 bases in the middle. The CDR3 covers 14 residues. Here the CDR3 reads CASSMGGAAYGYTF. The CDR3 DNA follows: TGTGCCAGTAGTATGGGGGGTGCGGCCTATGGCTACACCTTC.

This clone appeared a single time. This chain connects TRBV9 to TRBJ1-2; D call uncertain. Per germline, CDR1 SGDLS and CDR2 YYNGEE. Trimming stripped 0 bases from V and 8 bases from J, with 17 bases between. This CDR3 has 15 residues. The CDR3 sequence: CASSVAVGRPLGYTF. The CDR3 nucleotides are TGTGCCAGCAGCGTAGCTGTTGGCAGGCCCTTGGGCTACACCTTC.

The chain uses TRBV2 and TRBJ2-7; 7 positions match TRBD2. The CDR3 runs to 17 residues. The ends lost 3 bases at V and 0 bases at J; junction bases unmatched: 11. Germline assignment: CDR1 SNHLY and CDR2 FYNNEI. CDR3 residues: CASSDGGVGANSYEQYF. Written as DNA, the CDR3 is TGTGCCAGCAGTGATGGGGGGGTGGGCGCCAACTCCTACGAGCAGTACTTC.

CDR3 protein: CASSFRSSVDTQYF. CDR3 nucleotide sequence: TGTGCCAGCAGTTTCCGGTCTAGCGTAGATACGCAGTATTTT. V gene TRBV28 combines with J gene TRBJ2-3, with D perhaps matching TRBD2 (6 bases). This CDR3 region has 14 residues. V was clipped by 3 bases and J by 5 bases, with 12 bases between them. Looked up from germline, CDR1 is MDHEN and CDR2 is SYDVKM.

The CDR3 sequence is CASSYSGLNTGELFF. As DNA, the CDR3 is TGTGCCAGCAGTTATAGCGGGTTGAACACCGGGGAGCTGTTTTTT. The chain is built from TRBV2 and TRBJ2-2; TRBD2 agrees at 7 bases. This CDR3 region has 15 residues. V dropped 5 bases and J dropped 1; count of bases not matched to a gene: 4. CDR1 and CDR2 from the germline V gene are SNHLY and FYNNEI.

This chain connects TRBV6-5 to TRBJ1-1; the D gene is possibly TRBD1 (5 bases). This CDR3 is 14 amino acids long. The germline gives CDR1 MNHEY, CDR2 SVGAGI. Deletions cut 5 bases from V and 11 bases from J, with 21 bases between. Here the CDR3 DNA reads TGTGCCAGCAGTCCCGGGGACTCCCAAAGGTTGGCTTTCTTT. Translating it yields CASSPGDSQRLAFF.

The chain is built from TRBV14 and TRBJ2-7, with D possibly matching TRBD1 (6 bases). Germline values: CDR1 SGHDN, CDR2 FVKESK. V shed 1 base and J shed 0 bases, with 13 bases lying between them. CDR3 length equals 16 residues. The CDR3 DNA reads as TGTGCCAGCAGCCAAGGCTGGACAGTAGGCTCCTACGAGCAGTACTTC. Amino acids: CASSQGWTVGSYEQYF.